This TCR beta chain was found in a study of blood T cell repertoires in COVID-19 (dated by TCRdb to about 2020). For the wider study: Collaborator samples came from the United States, Italy and Spain and covered acute and convalescent phases of COVID-19. The sample metadata nearly always contained a de-identified subject ID, COVID-19 status, age in years and sex. Subjects who had been exposed to COVID-19, were actively infected with it, or had recovered from it provided the deeply sampled blood TCRbeta repertoires that made up the dataset. The prospective study material was composed of cDNA or gDNA derived from T cells, B-cell-depleted T cells, or PBMCs. Samples were obtained from the ongoing ImmuneRACE study (first 160 participants) and from 1,254 subjects provided by 6 global collaborators. Where HLA class I and class II types were available, the types were taken from metadata supplied by the sample provider, not from assay-based typing. The repertoires were released in a freely available public database meant as a resource for research on the immune response to SARS-CoV-2. What the authors observed across the whole study: How much clinical and demographic metadata was included differed by source and by participant, and the metadata was provided uncurated.

Details on this clone: There is no known antigen for this receptor. No base quality values were provided; no much bigger clone lies one nucleotide off.

TCRbeta CDR3 regions were amplified from genomic DNA by means of the immunoSEQ Assay, a bias-controlled multiplex PCR. For the original study's pipeline: The number of nucleated cells in each sample was estimated from the amplification of reference gene primers within the assay. Sequence reads were collapsed and filtered to measure the absolute abundance of every unique TCRbeta CDR3 rearrangement. For each sample, productive Simpson clonality was calculated by taking the square root of Simpson's diversity index across productive rearrangements. Entries here come from immuneACCESS through TCRdb and include only in-frame sequences with V and J called. Some clones fail to appear in such tables; in the studies checked, an unresolved V gene covers under half of the shortfall, and the cause of the remainder is unknown. V and J calls and clone size are those listed in that table; D and trimming were worked out from the DNA. In this sample the table shows some 270,000 clones, roughly 87% of which occur a single time. The ten largest clones take up 4% to 5% of the sample.

Samples from volunteer blood donors who had recovered from COVID-19 were contributed by a second Seattle source. The collaborating institutions used their own protocols to collect whole blood in K2EDTA tubes. For TCRbeta analysis, collaborators shipped samples as frozen whole blood, isolated PBMCs, or DNA extracted from either of those sample types. A distance of 10 bases separates the germline ends of V and J, which lose 2 bases and 6 bases respectively. The CDR3, from cysteine to phenylalanine, totals 13 residues. The DNA shown is the 39-base CDR3, in frame from base 1. The CDR1 and CDR2 encoded by the germline V gene are MNHEY and SVGAGI.

The sequencing sample was made of peripheral blood. The chain employs TRBV6-5 and TRBJ1-2; matching of 5 bases hints at TRBD1 as the D gene. This receptor was identified in a woman between 35 and 50 years old who had recovered from COVID-19. Here the CDR3 is given as CASSYDGGDGYTF. Here is the DNA: TGTGCCAGCAGTTACGACGGAGGGGATGGCTACACCTTC.